This section outlines one TCR beta chain sequence together with its context. After removal of 2 bases from V and 1 base from J, the junction contained 4 bases not matched to a gene. CDR3 length: 15 residues. CDR1 is SGHDT and CDR2 is YYEEEE in the germline V gene. Profiling relied on immunoSEQ multiplex PCR, and the TCRdb table lists in-frame clones only, not all of them. This repertoire shows more than 550,000 clones, more than 70% found once; its top ten account for just under 0.0095%. This entry belongs to a study of shared T cell receptors in the human thymus. The sample was also reused in another study, on human thymus T cells. That paper adds: Unrelated individuals reportedly shared highly overlapping thymic TCR repertoires.

Specimen: thymocytes. This sequence was found in a boy younger than two with a congenital heart defect. The chain combines TRBV5-6 with TRBJ2-3; TRBD2 matches 7 bases. The CDR3 DNA is TGTGCCAGCAGCTTTGACCGGGAGGGCACAGATACGCAGTATTTT. Translating it yields CASSFDREGTDTQYF.